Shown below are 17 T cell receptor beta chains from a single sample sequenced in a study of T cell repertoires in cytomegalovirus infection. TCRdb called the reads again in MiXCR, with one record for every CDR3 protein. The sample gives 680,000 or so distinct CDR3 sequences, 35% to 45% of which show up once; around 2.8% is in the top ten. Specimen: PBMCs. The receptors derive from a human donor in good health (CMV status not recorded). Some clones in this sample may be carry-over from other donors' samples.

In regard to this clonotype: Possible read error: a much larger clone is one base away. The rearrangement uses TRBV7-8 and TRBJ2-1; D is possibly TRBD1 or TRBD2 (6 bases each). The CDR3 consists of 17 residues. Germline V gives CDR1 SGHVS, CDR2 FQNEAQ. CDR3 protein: CASSLGLVGGGYNEPFF. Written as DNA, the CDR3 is TGTGCCAGCAGCTTAGGCCTCGTAGGGGGAGGATACAATGAGCCGTTCTTC.

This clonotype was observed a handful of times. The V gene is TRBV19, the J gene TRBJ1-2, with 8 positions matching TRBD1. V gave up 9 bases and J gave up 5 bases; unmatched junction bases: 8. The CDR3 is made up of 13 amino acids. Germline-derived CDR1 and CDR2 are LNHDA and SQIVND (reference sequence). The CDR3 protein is CASRSTGGYGYTF. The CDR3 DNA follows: TGTGCCAGCCGCTCTACAGGGGGGTATGGCTACACCTTC. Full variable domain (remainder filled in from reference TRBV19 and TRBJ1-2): DGGITQSPKYLFRKEGQNVTLSCEQNLNHDAMYWYRQDPGQGLRLIYYSQIVNDFQKGDIAEGYSVSREKKESFPLTVTSAQKNPTAFYLCASRSTGGYGYTFGSGTRLTVV.

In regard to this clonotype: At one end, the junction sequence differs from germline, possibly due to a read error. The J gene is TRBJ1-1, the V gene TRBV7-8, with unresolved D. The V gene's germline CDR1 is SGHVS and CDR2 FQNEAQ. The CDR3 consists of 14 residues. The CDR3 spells CASSPQTLNTDAFF. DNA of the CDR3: TGTGCCAGCAGCCCACAGACCTTGAACACTGACGCTTTCTTT.

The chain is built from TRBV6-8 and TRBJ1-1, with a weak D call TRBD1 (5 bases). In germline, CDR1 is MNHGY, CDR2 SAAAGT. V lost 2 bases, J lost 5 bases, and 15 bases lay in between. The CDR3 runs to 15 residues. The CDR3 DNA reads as TGTGCCAGCAGTTACGATGGGGGGTCCGCGACTGAAGCTTTCTTT. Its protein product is CASSYDGGSATEAFF.

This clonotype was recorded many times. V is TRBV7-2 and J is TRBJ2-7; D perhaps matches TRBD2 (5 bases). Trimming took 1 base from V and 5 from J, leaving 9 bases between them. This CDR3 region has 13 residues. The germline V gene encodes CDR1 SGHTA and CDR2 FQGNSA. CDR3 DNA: TGTGCCAGCAGCTTAGTTTTCGGGAACGAGCAGTACTTC. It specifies CASSLVFGNEQYF.

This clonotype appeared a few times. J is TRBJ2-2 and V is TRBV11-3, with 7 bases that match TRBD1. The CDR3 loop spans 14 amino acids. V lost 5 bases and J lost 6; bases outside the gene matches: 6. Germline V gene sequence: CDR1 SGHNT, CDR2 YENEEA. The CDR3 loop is CASSPGQDPGELFF. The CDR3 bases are TGTGCCAGCAGCCCCGGACAGGACCCCGGGGAGCTGTTTTTT.

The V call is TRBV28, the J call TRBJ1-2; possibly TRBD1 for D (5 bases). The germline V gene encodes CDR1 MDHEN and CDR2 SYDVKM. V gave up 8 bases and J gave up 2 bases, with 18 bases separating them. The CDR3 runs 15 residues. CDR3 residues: CASLPTGPGNYGYTF. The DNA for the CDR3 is TGTGCCAGCTTACCAACCGGGCCAGGGAACTATGGCTACACCTTC.

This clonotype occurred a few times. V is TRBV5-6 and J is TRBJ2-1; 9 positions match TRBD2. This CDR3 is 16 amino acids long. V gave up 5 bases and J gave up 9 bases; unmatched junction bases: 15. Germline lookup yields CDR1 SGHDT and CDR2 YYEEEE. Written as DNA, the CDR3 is TGTGCCAGCAGATTCCTAGCGGGATCGGTTTTTAGTGAGCAGTTCTTC. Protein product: CASRFLAGSVFSEQFF.

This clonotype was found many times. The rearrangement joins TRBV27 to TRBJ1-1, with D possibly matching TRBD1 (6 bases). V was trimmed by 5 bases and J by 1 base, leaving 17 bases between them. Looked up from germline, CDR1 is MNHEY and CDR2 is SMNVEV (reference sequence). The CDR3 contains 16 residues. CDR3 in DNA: TGTGCCAGCAGTCACCGACAGGTGCTTACGAACACTGAAGCTTTCTTT. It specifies CASSHRQVLTNTEAFF.

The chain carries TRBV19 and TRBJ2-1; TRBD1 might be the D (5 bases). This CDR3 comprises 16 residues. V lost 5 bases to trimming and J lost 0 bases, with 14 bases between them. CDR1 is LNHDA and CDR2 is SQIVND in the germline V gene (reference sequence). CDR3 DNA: TGTGCCAGTAGTTCGGACAACTGGAGCTCCTACAATGAGCAGTTCTTC. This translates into CASSSDNWSSYNEQFF.

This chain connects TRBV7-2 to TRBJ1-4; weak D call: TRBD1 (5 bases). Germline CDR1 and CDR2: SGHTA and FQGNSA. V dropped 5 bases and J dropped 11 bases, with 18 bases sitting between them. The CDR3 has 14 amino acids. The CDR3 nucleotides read TGTGCCAGCAGCCCTGCGGGGAGGGGTTCGAAACTGTTTTTT. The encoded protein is CASSPAGRGSKLFF.

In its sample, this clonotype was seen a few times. The CDR3 sequence is CASSQDDRAVGLSTEAFF. As DNA, the CDR3 is TGCGCCAGCAGCCAAGACGACAGGGCGGTGGGTTTGAGCACTGAAGCTTTCTTT. The chain joins TRBV4-1 to TRBJ1-1, with 7 bases aligning to TRBD1. Germline assignment: CDR1 MGHRA and CDR2 YSYEKL. Losses at the gene ends were 0 bases for V and 4 bases for J; bases not matched to a gene: 14. This CDR3 is built from 18 residues.

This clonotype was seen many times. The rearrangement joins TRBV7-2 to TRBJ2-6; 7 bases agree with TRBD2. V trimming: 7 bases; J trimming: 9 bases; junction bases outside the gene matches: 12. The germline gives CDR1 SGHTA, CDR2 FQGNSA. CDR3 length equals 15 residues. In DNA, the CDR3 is TGTGCCAGCACCGCGTTTCGGGGGAGGGGCAACGTCCTGACTTTC. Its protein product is CASTAFRGRGNVLTF.

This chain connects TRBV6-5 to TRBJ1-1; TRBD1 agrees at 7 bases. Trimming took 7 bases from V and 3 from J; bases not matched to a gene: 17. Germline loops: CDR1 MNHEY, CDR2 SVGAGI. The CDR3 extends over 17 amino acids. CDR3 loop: CASTPTRGLQPHTEAFF. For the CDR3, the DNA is TGTGCCAGCACCCCCACGAGGGGGCTACAGCCCCACACTGAAGCTTTCTTT.

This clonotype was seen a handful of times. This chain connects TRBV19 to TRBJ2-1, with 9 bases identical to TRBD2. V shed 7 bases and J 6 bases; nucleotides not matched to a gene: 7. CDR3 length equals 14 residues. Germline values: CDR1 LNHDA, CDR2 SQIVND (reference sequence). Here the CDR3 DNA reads TGTGCCAGTAACCCTAGCGGGGCTTCCAATGAGCAGTTCTTC. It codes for CASNPSGASNEQFF.

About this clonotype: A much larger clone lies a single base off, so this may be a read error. CDR3 amino acids: CASSLGLGVTEAFF. The CDR3 bases are TGTGCCAGCAGCTTAGGATTAGGGGTCACTGAAGCTTTCTTT. The chain uses TRBV7-4 and TRBJ1-1, with D tentatively TRBD1 (5 bases). The CDR3 contains 14 residues. The germline gives CDR1 SGHVT, CDR2 SQSDAQ. V gave up 1 base and J gave up 4 bases, with 10 bases separating them.

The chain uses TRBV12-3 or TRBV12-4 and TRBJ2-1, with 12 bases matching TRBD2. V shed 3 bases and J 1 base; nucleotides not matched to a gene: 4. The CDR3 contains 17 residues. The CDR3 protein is CASSFLAGGVSYNEQFF. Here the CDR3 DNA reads TGTGCCAGCAGTTTCCTAGCGGGGGGGGTTTCCTACAATGAGCAGTTCTTC.